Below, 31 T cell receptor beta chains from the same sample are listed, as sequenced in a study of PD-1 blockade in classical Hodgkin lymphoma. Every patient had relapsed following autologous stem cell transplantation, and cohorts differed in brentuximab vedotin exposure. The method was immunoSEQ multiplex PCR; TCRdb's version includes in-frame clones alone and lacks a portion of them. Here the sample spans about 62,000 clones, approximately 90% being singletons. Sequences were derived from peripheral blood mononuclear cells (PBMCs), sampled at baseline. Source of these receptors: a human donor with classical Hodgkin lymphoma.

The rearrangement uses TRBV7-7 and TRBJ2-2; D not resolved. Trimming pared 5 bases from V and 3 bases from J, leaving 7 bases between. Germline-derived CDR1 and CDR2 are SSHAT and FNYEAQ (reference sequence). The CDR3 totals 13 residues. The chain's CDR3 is CASSGYYTGELFF. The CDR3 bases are TGTGCCAGCAGCGGCTACTACACCGGGGAGCTGTTTTTT.

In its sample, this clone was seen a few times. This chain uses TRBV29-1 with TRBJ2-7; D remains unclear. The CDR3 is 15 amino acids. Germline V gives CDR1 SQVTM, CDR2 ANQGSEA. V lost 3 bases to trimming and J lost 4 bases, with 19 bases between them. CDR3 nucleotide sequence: TGCAGCGTTGATGGGCAGGACGGTGCGGATTACGAGCAGTACTTC. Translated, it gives CSVDGQDGADYEQYF.

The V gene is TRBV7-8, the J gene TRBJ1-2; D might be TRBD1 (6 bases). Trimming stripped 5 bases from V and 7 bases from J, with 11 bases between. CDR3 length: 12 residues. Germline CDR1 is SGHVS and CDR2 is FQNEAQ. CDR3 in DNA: TGTGCCAGCAGCCTCATCAGGGGTGGCTACACCTTC. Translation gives CASSLIRGGYTF.

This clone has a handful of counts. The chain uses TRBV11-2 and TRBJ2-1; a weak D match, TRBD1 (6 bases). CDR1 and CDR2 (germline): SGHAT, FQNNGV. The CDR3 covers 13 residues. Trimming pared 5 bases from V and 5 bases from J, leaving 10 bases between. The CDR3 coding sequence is TGTGCCAGCAGCCAAGGACAGCACAATGAGCAGTTCTTC. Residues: CASSQGQHNEQFF.

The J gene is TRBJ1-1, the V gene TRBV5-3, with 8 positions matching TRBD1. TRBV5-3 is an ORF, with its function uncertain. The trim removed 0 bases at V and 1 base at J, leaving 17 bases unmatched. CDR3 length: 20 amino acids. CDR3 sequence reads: CARSLGDRRMVVDGNTEAFF. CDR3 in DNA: TGTGCCAGAAGCTTGGGGGACAGGCGAATGGTGGTTGATGGGAACACTGAAGCTTTCTTT.

CDR3 coding DNA: TGTGCCAGCAGCTTACTCCGGGACGGCGTTCACGAGCAGTACTTC. This encodes CASSLLRDGVHEQYF. This chain connects TRBV13 to TRBJ2-7; either TRBD1 or TRBD2 may fit D (5 bases each). The CDR3 sequence is 15 residues long. Germline V lookup: CDR1 PRHDT, CDR2 FYEKMQ (reference sequence). Deletions cut 2 bases from V and 5 bases from J, with 16 bases between.

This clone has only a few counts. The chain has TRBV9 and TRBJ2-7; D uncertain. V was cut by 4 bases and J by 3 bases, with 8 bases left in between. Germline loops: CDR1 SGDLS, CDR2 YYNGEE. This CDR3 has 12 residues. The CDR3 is CASSSLSYEQYF. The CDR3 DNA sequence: TGTGCCAGCAGCTCCCTTAGCTACGAGCAGTACTTC.

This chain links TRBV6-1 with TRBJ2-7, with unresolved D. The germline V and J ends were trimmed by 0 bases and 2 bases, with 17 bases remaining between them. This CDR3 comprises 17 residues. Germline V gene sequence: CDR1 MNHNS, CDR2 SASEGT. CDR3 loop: CASSEALPYVGPYEQYF. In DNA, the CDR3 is TGTGCCAGCAGTGAAGCGCTTCCCTACGTAGGGCCCTACGAGCAGTACTTC.

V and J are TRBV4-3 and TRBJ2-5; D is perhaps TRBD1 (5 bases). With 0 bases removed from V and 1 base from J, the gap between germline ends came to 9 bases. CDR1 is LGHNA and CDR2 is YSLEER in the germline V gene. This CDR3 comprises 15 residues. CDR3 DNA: TGCGCCAGCAGCCAAGATGGGGCAGTCCAAGAGACCCAGTACTTC. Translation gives CASSQDGAVQETQYF.

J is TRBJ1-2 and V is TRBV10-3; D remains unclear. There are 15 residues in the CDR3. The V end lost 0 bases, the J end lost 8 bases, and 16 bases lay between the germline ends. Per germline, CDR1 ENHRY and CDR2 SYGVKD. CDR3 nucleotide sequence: TGTGCCATCAGTGAGTCTGGGCAGGACGGTTGGGGCTACACCTTC. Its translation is CAISESGQDGWGYTF.

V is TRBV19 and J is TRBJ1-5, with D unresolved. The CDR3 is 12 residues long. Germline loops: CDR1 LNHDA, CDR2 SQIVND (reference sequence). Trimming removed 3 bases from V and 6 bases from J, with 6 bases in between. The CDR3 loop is CASSILRQPQHF. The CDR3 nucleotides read TGTGCCAGTAGTATTCTCCGTCAGCCCCAGCATTTT.

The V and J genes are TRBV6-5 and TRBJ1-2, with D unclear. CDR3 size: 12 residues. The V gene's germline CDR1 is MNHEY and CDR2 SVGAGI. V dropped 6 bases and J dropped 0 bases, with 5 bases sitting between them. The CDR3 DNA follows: TGTGCCAGCAGGGAAACTAACTATGGCTACACCTTC. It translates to CASRETNYGYTF.

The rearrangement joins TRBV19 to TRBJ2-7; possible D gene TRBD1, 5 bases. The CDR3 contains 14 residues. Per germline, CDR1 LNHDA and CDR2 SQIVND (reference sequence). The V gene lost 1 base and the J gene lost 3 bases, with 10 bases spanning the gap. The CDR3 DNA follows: TGTGCCAGTAGTATAGGGCCAGGGCTCTACGAGCAGTACTTC. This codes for CASSIGPGLYEQYF.

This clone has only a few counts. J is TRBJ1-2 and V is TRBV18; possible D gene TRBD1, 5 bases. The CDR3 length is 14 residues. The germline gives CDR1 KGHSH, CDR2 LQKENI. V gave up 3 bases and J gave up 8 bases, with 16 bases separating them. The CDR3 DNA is TGTGCCAGCTCACCTACCGGGACTGCTGAGGGCTACACCTTC. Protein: CASSPTGTAEGYTF. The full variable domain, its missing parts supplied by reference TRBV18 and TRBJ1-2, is NAGVMQNPRHLVRRRGQEARLRCSPMKGHSHVYWYRQLPEEGLKFMVYLQKENIIDESGMPKERFSAEFPKEGPSILRIQQVVRGDSAAYFCASSPTGTAEGYTFGSGTRLTVV.

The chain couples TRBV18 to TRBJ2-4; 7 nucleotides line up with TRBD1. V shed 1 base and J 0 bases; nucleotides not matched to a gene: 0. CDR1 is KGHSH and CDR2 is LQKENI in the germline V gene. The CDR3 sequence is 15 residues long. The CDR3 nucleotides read TGTGCCAGCTCACCACGGGACAGAGCCAAAAACATTCAGTACTTC. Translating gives CASSPRDRAKNIQYF.

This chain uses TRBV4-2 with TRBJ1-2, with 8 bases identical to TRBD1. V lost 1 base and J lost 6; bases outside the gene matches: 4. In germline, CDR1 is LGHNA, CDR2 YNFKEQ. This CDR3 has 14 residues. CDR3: CASSQGDRWHGYTF. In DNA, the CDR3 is TGTGCCAGCAGCCAAGGGGACAGGTGGCATGGCTACACCTTC.

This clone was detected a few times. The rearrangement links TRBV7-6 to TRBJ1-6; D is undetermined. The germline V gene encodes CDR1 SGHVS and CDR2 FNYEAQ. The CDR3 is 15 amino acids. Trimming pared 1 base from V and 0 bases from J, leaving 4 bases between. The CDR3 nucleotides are TGTGCCAGCAGCTTAGGGGGCTCCTATAATTCACCCCTCCACTTT. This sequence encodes CASSLGGSYNSPLHF.

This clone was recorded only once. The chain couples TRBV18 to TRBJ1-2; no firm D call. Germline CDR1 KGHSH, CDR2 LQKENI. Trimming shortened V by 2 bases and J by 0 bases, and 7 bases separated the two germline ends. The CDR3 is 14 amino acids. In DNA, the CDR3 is TGTGCCAGCTCACCAGGGTTGTCTAACTATGGCTACACCTTC. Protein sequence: CASSPGLSNYGYTF.

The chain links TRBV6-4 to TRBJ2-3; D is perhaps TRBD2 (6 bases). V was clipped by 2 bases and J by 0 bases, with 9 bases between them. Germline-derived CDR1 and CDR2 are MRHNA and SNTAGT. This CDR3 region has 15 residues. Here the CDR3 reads CASSDGGSSTDTQYF. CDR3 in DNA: TGTGCCAGCAGTGACGGGGGGTCTAGCACAGATACGCAGTATTTT.

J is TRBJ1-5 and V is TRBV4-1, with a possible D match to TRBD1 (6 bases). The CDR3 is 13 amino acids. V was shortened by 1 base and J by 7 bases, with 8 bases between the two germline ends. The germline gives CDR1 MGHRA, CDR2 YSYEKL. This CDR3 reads CASSQGGAQPQHF. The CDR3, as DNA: TGCGCCAGCAGCCAAGGGGGGGCGCAGCCCCAGCATTTT.

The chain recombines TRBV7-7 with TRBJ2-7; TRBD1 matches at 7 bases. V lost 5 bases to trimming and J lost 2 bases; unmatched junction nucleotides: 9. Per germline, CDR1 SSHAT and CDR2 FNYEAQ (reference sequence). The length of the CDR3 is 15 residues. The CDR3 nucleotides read TGTGCCAGCAGCCCCGGGACAGCCCGAACCTACGAGCAGTACTTC. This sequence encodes CASSPGTARTYEQYF.

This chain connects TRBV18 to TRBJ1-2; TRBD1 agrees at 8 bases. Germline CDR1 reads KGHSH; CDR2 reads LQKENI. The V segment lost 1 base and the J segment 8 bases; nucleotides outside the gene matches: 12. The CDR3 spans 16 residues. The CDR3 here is CASSPLPAGGFWGYTF. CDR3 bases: TGTGCCAGCTCACCACTCCCAGCAGGGGGCTTTTGGGGCTACACCTTC.

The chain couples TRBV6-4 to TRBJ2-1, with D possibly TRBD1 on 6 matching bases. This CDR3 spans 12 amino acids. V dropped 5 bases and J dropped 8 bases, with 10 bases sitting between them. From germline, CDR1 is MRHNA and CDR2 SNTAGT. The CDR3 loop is CASSTGQHEQFF. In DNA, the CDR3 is TGTGCCAGCAGTACCGGACAGCATGAGCAGTTCTTC.

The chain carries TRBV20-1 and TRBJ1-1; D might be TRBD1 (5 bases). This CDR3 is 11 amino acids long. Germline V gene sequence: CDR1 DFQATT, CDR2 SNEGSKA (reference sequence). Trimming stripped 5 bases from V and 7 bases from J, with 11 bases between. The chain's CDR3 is CSAWDGLEAFF. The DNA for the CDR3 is TGCAGTGCTTGGGACGGACTTGAAGCTTTCTTT.

The CDR3 sequence: CASSPLPRANTGELFF. The CDR3 nucleotides are TGTGCCAGCTCACCTCTACCCCGAGCGAACACCGGGGAGCTGTTTTTT. The chain carries TRBV18 and TRBJ2-2; D uncertain. The germline V gene has CDR1 KGHSH and CDR2 LQKENI. Trimming cost V 3 bases and J 0 bases, with 11 bases left between them. CDR3 length: 16 residues.

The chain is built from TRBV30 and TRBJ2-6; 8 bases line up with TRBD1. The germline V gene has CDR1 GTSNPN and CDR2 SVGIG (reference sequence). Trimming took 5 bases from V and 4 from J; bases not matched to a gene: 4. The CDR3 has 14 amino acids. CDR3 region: CAWQGAGGANVLTF. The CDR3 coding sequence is TGTGCCTGGCAGGGGGCGGGAGGGGCCAACGTCCTGACTTTC.

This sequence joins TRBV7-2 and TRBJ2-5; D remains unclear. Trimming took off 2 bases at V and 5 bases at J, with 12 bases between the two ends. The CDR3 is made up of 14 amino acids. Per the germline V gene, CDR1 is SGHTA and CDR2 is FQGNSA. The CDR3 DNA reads TGTGCCAGCAGCTTATTTCTTTCCGGGGAGACCCAGTACTTC. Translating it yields CASSLFLSGETQYF.

The CDR3 nucleotides read TGTGCCAGCAGCTACAATCAGCCCCAGCATTTT. It is translated as CASSYNQPQHF. The V call is TRBV21-1, the J call TRBJ1-5. TRBV21-1 is a pseudogene locus. The CDR3 is 11 residues long.

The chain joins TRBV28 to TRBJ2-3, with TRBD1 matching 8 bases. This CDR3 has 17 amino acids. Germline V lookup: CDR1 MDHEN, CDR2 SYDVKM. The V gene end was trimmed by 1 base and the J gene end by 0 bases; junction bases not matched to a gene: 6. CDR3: CASSLSPDRASTDTQYF. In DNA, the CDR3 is TGTGCCAGCAGTTTATCCCCGGACAGGGCTAGCACAGATACGCAGTATTTT.

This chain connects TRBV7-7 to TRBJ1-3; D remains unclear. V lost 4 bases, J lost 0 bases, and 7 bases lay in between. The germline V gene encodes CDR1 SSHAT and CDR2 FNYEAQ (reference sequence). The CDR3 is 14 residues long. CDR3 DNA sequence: TGTGCCAGCAGCTCGGACCCCTCTGGAAACACCATATATTTT. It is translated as CASSSDPSGNTIYF.

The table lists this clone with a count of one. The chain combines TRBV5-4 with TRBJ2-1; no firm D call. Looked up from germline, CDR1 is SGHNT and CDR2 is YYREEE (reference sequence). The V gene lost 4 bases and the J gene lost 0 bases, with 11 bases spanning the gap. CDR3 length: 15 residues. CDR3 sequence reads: CASSQEASSYNEQFF. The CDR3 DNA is TGTGCCAGCAGCCAAGAAGCGAGCTCCTACAATGAGCAGTTCTTC.